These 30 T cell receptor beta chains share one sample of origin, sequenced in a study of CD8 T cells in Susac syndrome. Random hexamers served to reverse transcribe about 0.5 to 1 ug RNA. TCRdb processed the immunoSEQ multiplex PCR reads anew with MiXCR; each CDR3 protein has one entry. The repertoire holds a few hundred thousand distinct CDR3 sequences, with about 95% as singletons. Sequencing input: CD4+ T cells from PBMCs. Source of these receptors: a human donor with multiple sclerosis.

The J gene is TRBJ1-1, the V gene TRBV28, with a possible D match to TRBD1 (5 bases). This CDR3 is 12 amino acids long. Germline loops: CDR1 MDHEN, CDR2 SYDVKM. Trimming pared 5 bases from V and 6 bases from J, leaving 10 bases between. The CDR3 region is CASSNWDPEAFF. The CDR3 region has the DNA TGTGCCAGCAGTAACTGGGACCCTGAAGCTTTCTTT.

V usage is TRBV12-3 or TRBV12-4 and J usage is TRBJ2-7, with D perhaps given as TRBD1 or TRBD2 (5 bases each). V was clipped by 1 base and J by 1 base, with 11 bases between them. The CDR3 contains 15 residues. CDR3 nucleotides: TGTGCCAGCAGTTTAGGGCCAGGGAGTTCCTACGAGCAGTACTTC. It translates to CASSLGPGSSYEQYF.

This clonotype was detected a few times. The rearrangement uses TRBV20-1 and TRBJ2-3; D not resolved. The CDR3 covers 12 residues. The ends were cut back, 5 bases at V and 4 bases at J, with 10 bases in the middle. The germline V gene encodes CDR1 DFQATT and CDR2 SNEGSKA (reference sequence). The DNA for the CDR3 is TGCAGTGCTTCCGATCGTTCAGATACGCAGTATTTT. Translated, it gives CSASDRSDTQYF.

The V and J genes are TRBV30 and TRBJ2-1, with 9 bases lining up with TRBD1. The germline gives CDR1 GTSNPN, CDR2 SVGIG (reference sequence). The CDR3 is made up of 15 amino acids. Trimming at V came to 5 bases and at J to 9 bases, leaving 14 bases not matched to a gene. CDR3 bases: TGTGCCTGGCGATTCCGGGACAGGGATGTCAGTGAGCAGTTCTTC. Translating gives CAWRFRDRDVSEQFF.

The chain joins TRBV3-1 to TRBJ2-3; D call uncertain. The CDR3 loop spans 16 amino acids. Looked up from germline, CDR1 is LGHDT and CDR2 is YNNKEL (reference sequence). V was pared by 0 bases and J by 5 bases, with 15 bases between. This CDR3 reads CASSQDLGNLQDTQYF. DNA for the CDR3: TGTGCCAGCAGCCAAGATTTGGGAAACTTACAAGATACGCAGTATTTT.

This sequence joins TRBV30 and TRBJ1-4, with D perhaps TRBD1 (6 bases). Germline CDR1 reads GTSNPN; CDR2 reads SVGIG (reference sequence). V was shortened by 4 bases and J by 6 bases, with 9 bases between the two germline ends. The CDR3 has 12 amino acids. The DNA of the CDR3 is TGTGCCTGGACAGGGGAGGATGAAAAACTGTTTTTT. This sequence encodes CAWTGEDEKLFF.

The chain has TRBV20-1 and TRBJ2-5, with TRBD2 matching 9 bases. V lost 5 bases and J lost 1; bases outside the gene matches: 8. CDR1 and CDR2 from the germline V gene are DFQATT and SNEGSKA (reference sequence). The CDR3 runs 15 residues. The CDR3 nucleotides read TGCAGTGCTGGAGTGGCGGGAGGGCTCCAAGAGACCCAGTACTTC. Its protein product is CSAGVAGGLQETQYF.

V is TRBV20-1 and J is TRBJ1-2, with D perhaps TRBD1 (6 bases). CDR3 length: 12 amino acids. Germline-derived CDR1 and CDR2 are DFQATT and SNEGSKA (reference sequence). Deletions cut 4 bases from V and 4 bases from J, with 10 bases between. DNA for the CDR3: TGCAGTGCTAAAGGACAGATCTATGGCTACACCTTC. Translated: CSAKGQIYGYTF.

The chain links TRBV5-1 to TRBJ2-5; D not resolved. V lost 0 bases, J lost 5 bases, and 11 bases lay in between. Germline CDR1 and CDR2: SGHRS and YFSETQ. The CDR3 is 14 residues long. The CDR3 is CASSLGLLAETQYF. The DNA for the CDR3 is TGCGCCAGCAGCTTGGGACTCCTCGCGGAGACCCAGTACTTC.

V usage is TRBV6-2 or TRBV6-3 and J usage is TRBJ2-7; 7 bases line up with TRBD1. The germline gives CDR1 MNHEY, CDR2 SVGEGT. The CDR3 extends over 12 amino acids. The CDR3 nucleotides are TGTGCTCCGGACAGGCCAGCCTACGAGCAGTACTTC. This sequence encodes CAPDRPAYEQYF.

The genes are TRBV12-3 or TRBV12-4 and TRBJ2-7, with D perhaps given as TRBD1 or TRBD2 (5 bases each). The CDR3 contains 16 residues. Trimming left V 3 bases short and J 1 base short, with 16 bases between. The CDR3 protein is CASSLGVGSRSYEQYF. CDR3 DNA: TGTGCCAGCAGTTTGGGGGTCGGTTCGAGGTCCTACGAGCAGTACTTC.

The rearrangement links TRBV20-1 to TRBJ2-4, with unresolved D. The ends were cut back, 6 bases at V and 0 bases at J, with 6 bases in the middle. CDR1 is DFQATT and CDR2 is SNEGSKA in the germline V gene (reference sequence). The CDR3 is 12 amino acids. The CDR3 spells CSAGQAKNIQYF. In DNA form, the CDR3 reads TGCAGTGCAGGCCAAGCCAAAAACATTCAGTACTTC.

CDR3 residues: CASSFLAGGPGEQFF. CDR3 nucleotides: TGTGCCAGCAGCTTCCTCGCGGGAGGGCCTGGAGAGCAGTTCTTC. This chain uses TRBV6-6 with TRBJ2-1, with 9 nucleotides matching TRBD2. The junction had 13 bases not matched to a gene; V was cut back by 6 bases and J by 10 bases. This CDR3 region has 15 residues. Germline assignment: CDR1 MNHNY and CDR2 SVGAGI (reference sequence).

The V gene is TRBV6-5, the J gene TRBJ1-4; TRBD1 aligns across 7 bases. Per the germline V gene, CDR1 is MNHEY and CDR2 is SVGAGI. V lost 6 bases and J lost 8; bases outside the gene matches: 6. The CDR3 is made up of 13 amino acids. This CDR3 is CASRRYRGEKLFF. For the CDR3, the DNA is TGTGCCAGCAGACGCTACAGGGGAGAAAAACTGTTTTTT.

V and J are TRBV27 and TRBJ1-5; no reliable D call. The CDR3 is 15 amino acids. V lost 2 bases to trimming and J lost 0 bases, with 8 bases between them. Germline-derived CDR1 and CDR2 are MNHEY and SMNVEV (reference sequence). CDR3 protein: CASSLRAYSNQPQHF. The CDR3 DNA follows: TGTGCCAGCAGTTTACGGGCGTATAGCAATCAGCCCCAGCATTTT.

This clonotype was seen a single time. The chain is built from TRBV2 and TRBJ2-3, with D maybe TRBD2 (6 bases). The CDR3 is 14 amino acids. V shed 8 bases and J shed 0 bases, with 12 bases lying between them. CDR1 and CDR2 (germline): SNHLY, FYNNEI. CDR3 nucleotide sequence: TGTGCCAGCTCATGGGGACTTAGCACAGATACGCAGTATTTT. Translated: CASSWGLSTDTQYF.

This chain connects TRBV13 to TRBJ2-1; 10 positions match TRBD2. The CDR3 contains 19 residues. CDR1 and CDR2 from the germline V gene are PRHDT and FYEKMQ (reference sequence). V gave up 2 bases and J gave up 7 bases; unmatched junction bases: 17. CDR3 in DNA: TGTGCCAGCAGCTTACGCGTGGGACGAGCGGGGGGGCCCCGAAATGAGCAGTTCTTC. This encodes CASSLRVGRAGGPRNEQFF.

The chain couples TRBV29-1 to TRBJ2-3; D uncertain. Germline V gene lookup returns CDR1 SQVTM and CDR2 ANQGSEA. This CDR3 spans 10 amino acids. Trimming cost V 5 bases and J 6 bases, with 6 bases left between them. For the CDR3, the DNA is TGCAGCGTTAGTGGGGATACGCAGTATTTT. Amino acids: CSVSGDTQYF.

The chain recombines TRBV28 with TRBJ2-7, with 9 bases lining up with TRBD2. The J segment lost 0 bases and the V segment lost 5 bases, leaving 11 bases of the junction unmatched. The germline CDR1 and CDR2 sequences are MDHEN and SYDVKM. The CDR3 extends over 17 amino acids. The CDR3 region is CASSPNPRTSDSYEQYF. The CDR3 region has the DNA TGTGCCAGCAGTCCCAATCCAAGGACTAGCGACTCCTACGAGCAGTACTTC.

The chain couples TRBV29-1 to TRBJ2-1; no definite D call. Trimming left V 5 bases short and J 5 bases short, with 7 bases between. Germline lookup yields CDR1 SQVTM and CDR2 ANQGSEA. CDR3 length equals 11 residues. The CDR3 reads CSVLLDNEQFF. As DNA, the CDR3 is TGCAGCGTTCTGCTTGACAATGAGCAGTTCTTC.

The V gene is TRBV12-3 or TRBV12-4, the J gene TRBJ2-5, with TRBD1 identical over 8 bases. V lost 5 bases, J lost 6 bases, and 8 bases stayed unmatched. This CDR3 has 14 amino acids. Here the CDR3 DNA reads TGTGCCAGCAGTCGGAGGACAGGGAAAAAGACCCAGTACTTC. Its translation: CASSRRTGKKTQYF.

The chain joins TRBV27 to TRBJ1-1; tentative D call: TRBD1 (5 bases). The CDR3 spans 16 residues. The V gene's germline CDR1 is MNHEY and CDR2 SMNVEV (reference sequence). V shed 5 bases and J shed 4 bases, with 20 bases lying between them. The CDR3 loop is CASSKWDVRRGTEAFF. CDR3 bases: TGTGCCAGCAGTAAATGGGACGTTAGGAGAGGCACTGAAGCTTTCTTT.

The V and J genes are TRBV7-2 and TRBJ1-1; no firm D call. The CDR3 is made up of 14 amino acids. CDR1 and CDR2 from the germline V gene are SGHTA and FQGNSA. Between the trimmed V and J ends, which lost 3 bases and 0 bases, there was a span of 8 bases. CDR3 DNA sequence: TGTGCCAGCAGCTTTTTGGGGATGAACACTGAAGCTTTCTTT. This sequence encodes CASSFLGMNTEAFF.

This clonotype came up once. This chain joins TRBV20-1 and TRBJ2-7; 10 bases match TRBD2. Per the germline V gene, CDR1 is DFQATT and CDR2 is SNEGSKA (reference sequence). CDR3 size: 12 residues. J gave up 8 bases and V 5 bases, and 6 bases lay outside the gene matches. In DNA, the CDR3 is TGCAGTGCTCGAGGACTAGCGGAGAAGCAGTACTTC. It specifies CSARGLAEKQYF.

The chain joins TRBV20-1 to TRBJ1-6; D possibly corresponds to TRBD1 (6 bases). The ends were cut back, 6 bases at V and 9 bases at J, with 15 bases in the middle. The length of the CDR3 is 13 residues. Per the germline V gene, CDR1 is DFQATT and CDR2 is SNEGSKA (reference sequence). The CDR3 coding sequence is TGCAGTGCCGTCTGGGGGCCTGGTTCACCCCTCCACTTT. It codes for CSAVWGPGSPLHF.

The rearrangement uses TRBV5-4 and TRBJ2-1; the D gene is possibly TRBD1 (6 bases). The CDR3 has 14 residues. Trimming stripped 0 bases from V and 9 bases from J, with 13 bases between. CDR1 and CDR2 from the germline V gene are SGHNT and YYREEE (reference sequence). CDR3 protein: CASSLDRTDGEQFF. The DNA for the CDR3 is TGTGCCAGCAGCTTGGATAGGACAGACGGTGAGCAGTTCTTC.

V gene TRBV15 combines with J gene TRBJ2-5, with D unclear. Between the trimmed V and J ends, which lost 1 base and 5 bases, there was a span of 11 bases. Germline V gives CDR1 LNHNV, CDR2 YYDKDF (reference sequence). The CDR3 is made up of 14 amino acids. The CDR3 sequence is CATSRVGWGETQYF. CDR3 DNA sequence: TGTGCCACCAGCAGAGTAGGGTGGGGTGAGACCCAGTACTTC.

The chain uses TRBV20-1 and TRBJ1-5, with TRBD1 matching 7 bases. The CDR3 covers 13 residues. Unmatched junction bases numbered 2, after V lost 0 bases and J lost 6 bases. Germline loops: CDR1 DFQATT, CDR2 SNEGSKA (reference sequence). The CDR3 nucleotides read TGCAGTGCTAGAGAAGGGGGCCGTCAGCCCCAGCATTTT. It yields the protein CSAREGGRQPQHF.

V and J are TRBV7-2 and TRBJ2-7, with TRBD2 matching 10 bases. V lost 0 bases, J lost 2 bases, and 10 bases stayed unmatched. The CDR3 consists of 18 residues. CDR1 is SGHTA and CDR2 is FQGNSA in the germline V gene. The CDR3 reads CASSLAFFVAGGTYEQYF. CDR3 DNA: TGTGCCAGCAGCTTAGCGTTCTTTGTAGCGGGGGGAACCTACGAGCAGTACTTC.

CDR3 sequence reads: CASRPWGGSQQETQYF. DNA of the CDR3: TGTGCCAGCAGGCCCTGGGGGGGCTCGCAACAAGAGACCCAGTACTTC. This sequence joins TRBV7-9 and TRBJ2-5; possible D gene TRBD2, 7 bases. V was cut by 6 bases and J by 2 bases, with 19 bases left in between. This CDR3 comprises 16 residues. From germline, CDR1 is SEHNR and CDR2 FQNEAQ (reference sequence).